This paragraph covers one T cell receptor beta chain sequence. This sample stems from a study of blood T cell repertoires in COVID-19. The trim removed 6 bases at V and 0 bases at J, leaving 5 bases unmatched. The CDR3 sequence is 15 residues long. Germline lookup yields CDR1 PRHDT and CDR2 FYEKMQ (reference sequence). Produced via immunoSEQ multiplex PCR; TCRdb's table is partial and in-frame only. The sample yields under 250,000 clones, roughly 87% seen once. The receptor's source is a woman in her twenties or thirties with acute COVID-19. The V and J genes are TRBV13 and TRBJ2-3, with 8 bases that match TRBD2. The specimen sequenced was PBMCs or T cells enriched from blood (not recorded which). The CDR3 DNA follows: TGTGCCAGCAGTCTGCGGGGGGCTAGCACAGATACGCAGTATTTT. Encoded protein: CASSLRGASTDTQYF.